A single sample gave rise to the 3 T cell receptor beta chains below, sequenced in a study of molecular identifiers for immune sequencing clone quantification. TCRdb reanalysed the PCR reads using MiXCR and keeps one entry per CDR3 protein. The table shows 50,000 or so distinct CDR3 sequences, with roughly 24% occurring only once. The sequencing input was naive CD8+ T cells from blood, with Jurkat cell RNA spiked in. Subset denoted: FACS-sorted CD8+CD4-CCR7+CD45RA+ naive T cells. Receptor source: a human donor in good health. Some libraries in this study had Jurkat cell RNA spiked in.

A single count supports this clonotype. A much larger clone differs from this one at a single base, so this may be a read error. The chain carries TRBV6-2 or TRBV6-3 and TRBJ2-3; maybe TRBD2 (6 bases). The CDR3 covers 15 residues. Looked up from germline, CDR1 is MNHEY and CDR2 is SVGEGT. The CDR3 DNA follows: TGTGCCGGCAGTTCCGGACGGGAGACGCGCCCCGGGCAGTATTTT. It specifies CAGSSGRETRPGQYF.

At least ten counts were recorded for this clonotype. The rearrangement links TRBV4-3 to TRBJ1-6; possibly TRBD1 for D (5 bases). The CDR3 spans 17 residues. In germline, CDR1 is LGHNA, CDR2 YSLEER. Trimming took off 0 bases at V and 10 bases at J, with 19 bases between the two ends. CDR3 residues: CASSQDLGPSPGSPLHF. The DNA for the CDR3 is TGCGCCAGCAGCCAAGATTTGGGGCCAAGCCCGGGGTCACCCCTCCACTTT.

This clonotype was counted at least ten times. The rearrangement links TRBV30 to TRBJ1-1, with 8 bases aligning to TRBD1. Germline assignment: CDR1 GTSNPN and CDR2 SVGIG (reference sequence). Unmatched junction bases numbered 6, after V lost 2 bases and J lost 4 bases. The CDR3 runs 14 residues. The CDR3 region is CAWSFQGAITEAFF. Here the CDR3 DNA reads TGTGCCTGGAGTTTTCAGGGGGCAATCACTGAAGCTTTCTTT.